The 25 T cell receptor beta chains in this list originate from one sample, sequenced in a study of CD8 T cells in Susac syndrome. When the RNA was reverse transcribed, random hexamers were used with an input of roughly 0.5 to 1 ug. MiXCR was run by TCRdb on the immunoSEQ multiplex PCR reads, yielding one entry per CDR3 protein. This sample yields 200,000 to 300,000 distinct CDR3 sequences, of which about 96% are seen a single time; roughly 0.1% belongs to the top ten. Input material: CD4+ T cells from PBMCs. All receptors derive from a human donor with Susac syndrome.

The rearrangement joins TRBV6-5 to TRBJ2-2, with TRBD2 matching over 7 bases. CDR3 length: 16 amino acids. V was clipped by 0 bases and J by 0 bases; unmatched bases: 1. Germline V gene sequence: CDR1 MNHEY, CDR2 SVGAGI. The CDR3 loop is CASSYSGTTNTGELFF. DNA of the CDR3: TGTGCCAGCAGTTACTCCGGGACTACGAACACCGGGGAGCTGTTTTTT.

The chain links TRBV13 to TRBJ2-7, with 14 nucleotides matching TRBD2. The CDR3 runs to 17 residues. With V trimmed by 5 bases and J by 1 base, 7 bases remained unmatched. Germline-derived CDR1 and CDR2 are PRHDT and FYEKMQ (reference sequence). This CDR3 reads CASSGSGLAGVSYEQYF. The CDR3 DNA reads TGTGCCAGCAGCGGATCGGGACTAGCGGGAGTTTCCTACGAGCAGTACTTC.

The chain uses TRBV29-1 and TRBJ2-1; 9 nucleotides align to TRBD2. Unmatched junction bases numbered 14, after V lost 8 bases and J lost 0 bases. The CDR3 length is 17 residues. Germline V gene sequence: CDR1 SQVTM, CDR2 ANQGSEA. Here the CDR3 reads CSTIAGERGSSYNEQFF. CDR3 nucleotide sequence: TGCAGCACCATAGCGGGAGAACGGGGTAGCTCCTACAATGAGCAGTTCTTC.

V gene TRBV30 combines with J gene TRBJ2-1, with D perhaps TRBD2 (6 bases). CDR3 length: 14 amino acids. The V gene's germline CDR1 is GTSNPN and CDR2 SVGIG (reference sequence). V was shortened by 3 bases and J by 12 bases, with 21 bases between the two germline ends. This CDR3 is CAWRATSSPGRQFF. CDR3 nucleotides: TGTGCCTGGAGAGCTACTAGCTCTCCCGGGCGGCAGTTCTTC.

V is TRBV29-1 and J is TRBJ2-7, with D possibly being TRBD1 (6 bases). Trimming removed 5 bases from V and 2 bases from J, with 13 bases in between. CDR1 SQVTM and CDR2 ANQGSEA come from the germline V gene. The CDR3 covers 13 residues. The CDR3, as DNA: TGCAGCGTTCGACAGGCAGTTACCTACGAGCAGTACTTC. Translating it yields CSVRQAVTYEQYF.

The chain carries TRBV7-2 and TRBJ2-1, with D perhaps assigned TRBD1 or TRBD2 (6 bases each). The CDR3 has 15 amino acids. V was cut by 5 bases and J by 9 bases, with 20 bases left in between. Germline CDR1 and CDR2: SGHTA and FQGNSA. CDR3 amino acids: CASSPRGPGLPEQFF. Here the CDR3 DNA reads TGTGCCAGCAGCCCCCGGGGGCCCGGCCTCCCTGAGCAGTTCTTC.

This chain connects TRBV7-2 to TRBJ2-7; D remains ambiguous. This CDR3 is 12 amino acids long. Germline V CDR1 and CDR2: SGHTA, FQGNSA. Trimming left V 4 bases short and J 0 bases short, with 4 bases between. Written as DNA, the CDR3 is TGTGCCAGCAGCTGGAGCTCCTACGAGCAGTACTTC. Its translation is CASSWSSYEQYF.

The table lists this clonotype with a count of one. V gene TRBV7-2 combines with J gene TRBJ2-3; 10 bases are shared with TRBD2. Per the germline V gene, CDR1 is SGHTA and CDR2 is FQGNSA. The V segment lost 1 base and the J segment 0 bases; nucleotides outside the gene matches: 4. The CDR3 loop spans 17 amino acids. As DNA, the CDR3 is TGTGCCAGCAGCTTAGAACTAGCGGGGATTAGCACAGATACGCAGTATTTT. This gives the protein CASSLELAGISTDTQYF.

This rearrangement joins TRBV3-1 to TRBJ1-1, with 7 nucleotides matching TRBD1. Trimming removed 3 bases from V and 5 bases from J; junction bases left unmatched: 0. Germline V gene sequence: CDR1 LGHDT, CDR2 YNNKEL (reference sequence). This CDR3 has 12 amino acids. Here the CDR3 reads CASSQGQTEAFF. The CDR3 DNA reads TGTGCCAGCAGCCAGGGACAGACTGAAGCTTTCTTT. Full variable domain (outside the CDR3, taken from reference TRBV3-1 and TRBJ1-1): DTAVSQTPKYLVTQMGNDKSIKCEQNLGHDTMYWYKQDSKKFLKIMFSYNNKELIINETVPNRFSPKSPDKAHLNLHINSLELGDSAVYFCASSQGQTEAFFGQGTRLTVV.

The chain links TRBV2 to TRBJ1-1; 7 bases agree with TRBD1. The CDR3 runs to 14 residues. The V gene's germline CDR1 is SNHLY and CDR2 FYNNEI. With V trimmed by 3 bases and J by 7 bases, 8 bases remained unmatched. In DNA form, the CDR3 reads TGTGCCAGCAGTGACCCGCGAGGGGGCGGTGAAGCTTTCTTT. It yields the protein CASSDPRGGGEAFF.

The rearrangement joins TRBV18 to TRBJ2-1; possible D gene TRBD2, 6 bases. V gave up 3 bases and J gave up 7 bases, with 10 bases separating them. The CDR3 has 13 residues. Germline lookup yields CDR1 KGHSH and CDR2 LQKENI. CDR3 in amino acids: CASSPAGTNEQFF. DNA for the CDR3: TGTGCCAGCTCACCGGCGGGGACTAATGAGCAGTTCTTC. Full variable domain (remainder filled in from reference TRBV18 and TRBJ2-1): NAGVMQNPRHLVRRRGQEARLRCSPMKGHSHVYWYRQLPEEGLKFMVYLQKENIIDESGMPKERFSAEFPKEGPSILRIQQVVRGDSAAYFCASSPAGTNEQFFGPGTRLTVL.

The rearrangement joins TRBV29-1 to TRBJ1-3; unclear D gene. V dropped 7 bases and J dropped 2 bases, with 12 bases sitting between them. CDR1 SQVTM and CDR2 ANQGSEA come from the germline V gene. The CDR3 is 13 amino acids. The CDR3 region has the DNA TGCAGCGCCGGAGTGAATGCTGGAAACACCATATATTTT. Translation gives CSAGVNAGNTIYF.

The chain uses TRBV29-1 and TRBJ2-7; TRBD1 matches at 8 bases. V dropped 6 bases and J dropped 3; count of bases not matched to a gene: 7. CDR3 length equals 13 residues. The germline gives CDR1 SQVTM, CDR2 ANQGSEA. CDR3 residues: CSVDRGGLYEQYF. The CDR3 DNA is TGCAGCGTAGACAGGGGAGGACTCTACGAGCAGTACTTC.

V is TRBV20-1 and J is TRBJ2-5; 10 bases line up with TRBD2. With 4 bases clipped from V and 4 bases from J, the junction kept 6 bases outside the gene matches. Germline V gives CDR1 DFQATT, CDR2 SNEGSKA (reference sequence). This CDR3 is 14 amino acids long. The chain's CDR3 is CSATLAGALETQYF. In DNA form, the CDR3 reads TGCAGTGCTACCCTAGCGGGAGCTTTAGAGACCCAGTACTTC.

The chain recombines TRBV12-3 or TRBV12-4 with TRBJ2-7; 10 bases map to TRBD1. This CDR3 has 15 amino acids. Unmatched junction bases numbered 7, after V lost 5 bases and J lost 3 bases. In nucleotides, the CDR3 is TGTGCCAGCAGTCACCGGGACAGGGGATTCTACGAGCAGTACTTC. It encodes CASSHRDRGFYEQYF.

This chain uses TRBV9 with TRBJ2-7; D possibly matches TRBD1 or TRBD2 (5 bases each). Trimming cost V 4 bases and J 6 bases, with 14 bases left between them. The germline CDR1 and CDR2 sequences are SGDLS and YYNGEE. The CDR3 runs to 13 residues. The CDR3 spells CASSRDGTLEQYF. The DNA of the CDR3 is TGTGCCAGCAGCCGGGACGGAACGCTCGAGCAGTACTTC.

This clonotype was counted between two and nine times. The CDR3 DNA reads as TGCAGTGCTAGACCAGACAGATACTACAATGAGCAGTTCTTC. Its protein product is CSARPDRYYNEQFF. This chain joins TRBV20-1 and TRBJ2-1, with a tentative D call TRBD1 (5 bases). Deletions cut 2 bases from V and 3 bases from J, with 11 bases between. The CDR3 contains 14 residues. Germline-derived CDR1 and CDR2 are DFQATT and SNEGSKA (reference sequence).

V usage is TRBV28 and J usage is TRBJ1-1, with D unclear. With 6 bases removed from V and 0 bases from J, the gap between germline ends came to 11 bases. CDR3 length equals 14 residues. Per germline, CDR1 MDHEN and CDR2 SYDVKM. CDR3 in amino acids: CASSRGGMNTEAFF. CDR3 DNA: TGTGCCAGCAGCCGTGGAGGAATGAACACTGAAGCTTTCTTT.

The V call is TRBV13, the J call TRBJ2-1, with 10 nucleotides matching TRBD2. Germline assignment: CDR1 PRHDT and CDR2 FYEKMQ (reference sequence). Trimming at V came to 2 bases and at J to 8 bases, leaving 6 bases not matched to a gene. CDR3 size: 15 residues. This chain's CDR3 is CASSLMLAGVDEQFF. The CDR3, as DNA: TGTGCCAGCAGCTTAATGCTAGCGGGAGTCGATGAGCAGTTCTTC.

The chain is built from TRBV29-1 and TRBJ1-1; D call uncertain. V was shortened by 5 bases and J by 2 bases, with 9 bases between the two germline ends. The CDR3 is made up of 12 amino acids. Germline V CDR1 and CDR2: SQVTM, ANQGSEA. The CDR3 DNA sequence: TGCAGCGTTAGGACCCTTAACACTGAAGCTTTCTTT. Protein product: CSVRTLNTEAFF.

The CDR3 is CSARDLAYGTDYEQYF. In DNA form, the CDR3 reads TGCAGTGCTAGAGATCTGGCTTACGGGACGGACTACGAGCAGTACTTC. The gene calls are TRBV20-1 and TRBJ2-7; D may match TRBD1 or TRBD2 (5 bases each). The germline V gene encodes CDR1 DFQATT and CDR2 SNEGSKA (reference sequence). Trimming took 0 bases from V and 3 from J, leaving 18 bases between them. This CDR3 contains 16 residues.

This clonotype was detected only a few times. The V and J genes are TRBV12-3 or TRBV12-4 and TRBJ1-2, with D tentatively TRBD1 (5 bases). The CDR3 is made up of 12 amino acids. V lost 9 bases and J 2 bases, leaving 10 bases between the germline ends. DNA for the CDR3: TGTGCCAGTTCCCCAGGGAACTATGGCTACACCTTC. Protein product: CASSPGNYGYTF.

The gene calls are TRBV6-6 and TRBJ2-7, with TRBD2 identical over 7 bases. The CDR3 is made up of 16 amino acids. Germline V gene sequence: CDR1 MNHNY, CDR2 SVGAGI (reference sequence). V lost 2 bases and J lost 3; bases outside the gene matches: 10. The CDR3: CASSYRGGVGRYEQYF. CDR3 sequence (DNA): TGTGCCAGCAGTTACAGGGGAGGGGTGGGCCGCTACGAGCAGTACTTC.

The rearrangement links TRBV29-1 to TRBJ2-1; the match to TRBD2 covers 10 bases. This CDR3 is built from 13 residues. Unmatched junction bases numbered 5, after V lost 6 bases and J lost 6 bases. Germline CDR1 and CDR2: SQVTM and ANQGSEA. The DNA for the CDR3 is TGCAGCGTCGAGCGGGAGGGCCGCAATGAGCAGTTCTTC. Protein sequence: CSVEREGRNEQFF.

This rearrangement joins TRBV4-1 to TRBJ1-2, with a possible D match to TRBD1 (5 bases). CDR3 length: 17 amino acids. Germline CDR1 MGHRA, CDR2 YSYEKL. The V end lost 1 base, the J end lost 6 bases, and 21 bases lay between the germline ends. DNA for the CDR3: TGCGCCAGCAGCCAAGCTCGCATCTCGGGGGGTAGAGATGGCTACACCTTC. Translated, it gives CASSQARISGGRDGYTF.